The present T cell receptor (beta chain) was sequenced within a study of T cells in Graves' hyperthyroidism and ophthalmopathy. RNA transcripts were the template for amplifying TCR beta CDR3 regions. First-round RT-PCR of the TCR CDR3 relied on the HTBI primer set. TCRdb itself ran the multiplex PCR reads through MiXCR, one entry per CDR3 protein. The sample consists of roughly 500,000 distinct CDR3 sequences, around 22% of them appearing once. The V segment lost 3 bases and the J segment 8 bases; nucleotides outside the gene matches: 12. This CDR3 is 14 amino acids long. Per germline, CDR1 GTSNPN and CDR2 SVGIG (reference sequence). The table lists this clonotype with many counts. Its specificity is not known. Notes on the study in general: A model of 13 V-J features distinguished ophthalmopathy from stable hyperthyroidism.

Patients affected by ophthalmopathy presented a Clinical Activity Score of at least 3, a NOSPECS grade of at least 4, and disease duration below 3 months. The sequence was collected from a woman aged 30 to 39 with Graves' ophthalmopathy. The chain couples TRBV30 to TRBJ1-2; 7 bases match TRBD1. Sequencing used blood. The CDR3 protein is CAWRQDRDMSGYTF. The CDR3 DNA reads as TGTGCCTGGAGACAAGACAGGGATATGAGCGGCTACACCTTC.